The 18 T cell receptor beta chains in this list originate from one sample, sequenced in a study of shared clonotypes between healthy human individuals. Terminally differentiated effector memory CD45RA+ cells were excluded from the naive CD8 cells, which were CD45RO-negative and positively selected for CCR7. TCRdb's copy holds only in-frame clones and misses some; the assay was immunoSEQ multiplex PCR. The sample consists of more than 2 million clones, roughly 93% of them appearing once. Sequencing input: naive CD8+ T cells from PBMCs. These receptors all stem from a man younger than 30 in good health. Some clones in this sample may be carry-over from other donors' samples.

This rearrangement joins TRBV19 to TRBJ1-1; a weak D match, TRBD1 (6 bases). Looked up from germline, CDR1 is LNHDA and CDR2 is SQIVND (reference sequence). The CDR3 loop spans 15 amino acids. V was trimmed by 3 bases and J by 1 base, leaving 12 bases between them. The chain's CDR3 is CASSIPRGPNTEAFF. The CDR3 DNA reads as TGTGCCAGTAGTATTCCTCGGGGGCCGAACACTGAAGCTTTCTTT.

On this clone itself: Other DNA sequences in the sample encode the same CDR3. The chain joins TRBV6-5 to TRBJ2-1; perhaps TRBD2 as D (6 bases). Germline-derived CDR1 and CDR2 are MNHEY and SVGAGI. V lost 2 bases to trimming and J lost 4 bases, with 9 bases between them. The CDR3 loop spans 14 amino acids. The CDR3 region is CASSYGGEYNEQFF. The CDR3 DNA reads as TGTGCCAGCAGTTACGGAGGGGAGTACAATGAGCAGTTCTTC.

The chain combines TRBV7-2 with TRBJ2-2; TRBD2 matches 9 bases. There are 18 residues in the CDR3. CDR1 is SGHTA, CDR2 FQGNSA, per germline. V shed 3 bases and J 4 bases; nucleotides not matched to a gene: 12. The CDR3 nucleotides read TGTGCCAGCAGCTTGGTTTCGGCGGGAGGGCCGGTCACCGGGGAGCTGTTTTTT. This codes for CASSLVSAGGPVTGELFF.

V usage is TRBV4-2 and J usage is TRBJ1-6; D is unclear. The CDR3 has 15 amino acids. Trimming removed 4 bases at V and 0 bases at J, with 7 bases between. Per germline, CDR1 LGHNA and CDR2 YNFKEQ. CDR3 in amino acids: CASSPGSSYNSPLHF. The CDR3 bases are TGTGCCAGCAGCCCGGGTAGCTCCTATAATTCACCCCTCCACTTT.

This clone was seen a few times. The rearrangement joins TRBV7-9 to TRBJ2-7; 7 bases are a match to TRBD1. CDR3 length: 13 residues. V dropped 5 bases and J dropped 12; count of bases not matched to a gene: 13. Germline assignment: CDR1 SEHNR and CDR2 FQNEAQ (reference sequence). CDR3 protein: CASSPPSRQGPYF. DNA for the CDR3: TGTGCCAGCAGCCCCCCTTCCCGACAGGGACCGTACTTC.

The rearrangement uses TRBV6-6 and TRBJ1-2; 9 bases map to TRBD1. The germline V gene encodes CDR1 MNHNY and CDR2 SVGAGI (reference sequence). With V trimmed by 2 bases and J by 6 bases, 4 bases remained unmatched. The CDR3 loop spans 14 amino acids. The CDR3 DNA reads TGTGCCAGCAGTTACGTACAGGGGGCTGATGGCTACACCTTC. Its protein is CASSYVQGADGYTF.

V gene TRBV7-2 combines with J gene TRBJ2-7; D may be TRBD1 or TRBD2 (5 bases each). The V and J ends lost 5 bases and 2 bases respectively, with 19 bases between them. CDR3 size: 16 residues. The V gene's germline CDR1 is SGHTA and CDR2 FQGNSA. CDR3 residues: CASSASLGLGAYEQYF. CDR3 nucleotides: TGTGCCAGCAGCGCCAGTCTCGGCCTGGGGGCCTACGAGCAGTACTTC.

J is TRBJ2-1 and V is TRBV27; 7 positions match TRBD1. CDR1 is MNHEY and CDR2 is SMNVEV in the germline V gene (reference sequence). V lost 3 bases and J lost 4; bases outside the gene matches: 9. This CDR3 has 16 residues. CDR3 DNA sequence: TGTGCCAGCAGTTTTTCTACAGGGGAACTTTACAATGAGCAGTTCTTC. This translates into CASSFSTGELYNEQFF.

V usage is TRBV7-6 and J usage is TRBJ1-1; perhaps TRBD1 as D (5 bases). Germline V gene data show CDR1 as SGHVS and CDR2 as FNYEAQ. V was shortened by 1 base and J by 1 base, with 13 bases between the two germline ends. The CDR3 runs to 16 residues. The CDR3 bases are TGTGCCAGCAGCTTAGGGACTAATACAGGGAACACTGAAGCTTTCTTT. This sequence encodes CASSLGTNTGNTEAFF. Based on the CDR3 plus reference TRBV7-6 and TRBJ1-1, the full variable domain is GAGVSQSPRYKVTKRGQDVALRCDPISGHVSLYWYRQALGQGPEFLTYFNYEAQQDKSGLPNDRFSAERPEGSISTLTIQRTEQRDSAMYRCASSLGTNTGNTEAFFGQGTRLTVV.

This clone was counted once. The DNA of the CDR3 is TGTGCCAGCAGAGTTAGGGAGAGATTCGGCACTGAAGCTTTCTTT. Its protein is CASRVRERFGTEAFF. The chain is built from TRBV27 and TRBJ1-1; the D is unclear. The CDR3 sequence is 15 residues long. V lost 6 bases and J 4 bases, leaving 18 bases between the germline ends. Per the germline V gene, CDR1 is MNHEY and CDR2 is SMNVEV (reference sequence).

Note on this clone: This CDR3 is also generated by other DNA sequences in the sample. The chain uses TRBV27 and TRBJ2-1, with TRBD2 matching 13 bases. This CDR3 has 15 residues. The V gene's germline CDR1 is MNHEY and CDR2 SMNVEV (reference sequence). Trimming at V came to 4 bases and at J to 5 bases, leaving 2 bases not matched to a gene. CDR3 coding DNA: TGTGCCAGCAGTTCCGGGACTAGCGGGAACAATGAGCAGTTCTTC. As protein: CASSSGTSGNNEQFF.

This clone was detected once. This chain joins TRBV11-2 and TRBJ2-2; TRBD1 matches at 7 bases. With 7 bases clipped from V and 2 bases from J, the junction kept 10 bases outside the gene matches. CDR3 length: 16 residues. The germline gives CDR1 SGHAT, CDR2 FQNNGV. The CDR3 loop is CASNPPGQSNTGELFF. The CDR3 DNA reads TGTGCCAGCAACCCCCCGGGACAGAGTAACACCGGGGAGCTGTTTTTT.

J is TRBJ2-5 and V is TRBV5-4, with TRBD2 as a possible D gene (7 bases). The V and J ends lost 4 bases and 5 bases respectively, with 12 bases between them. Germline assignment: CDR1 SGHNT and CDR2 YYREEE (reference sequence). This CDR3 is 13 amino acids long. DNA for the CDR3: TGTGCCAGCAGCCGTGGGAGGGGGGAGACCCAGTACTTC. The encoded protein is CASSRGRGETQYF.

The chain is built from TRBV27 and TRBJ2-1, with a weak D call TRBD2 (5 bases). CDR1 is MNHEY, CDR2 SMNVEV, per germline (reference sequence). There are 16 residues in the CDR3. Trimming removed 5 bases at V and 4 bases at J, with 18 bases between. This chain's CDR3 is CASSPDSPRVYNEQFF. The CDR3 DNA reads as TGTGCCAGCAGTCCCGACTCCCCGAGGGTTTACAATGAGCAGTTCTTC.

V usage is TRBV6-1 and J usage is TRBJ2-7; possible D gene TRBD1, 5 bases. Trimming removed 3 bases at V and 1 base at J, with 16 bases between. CDR3 length: 16 residues. Per germline, CDR1 MNHNS and CDR2 SASEGT. CDR3 loop: CASSDRTFRDSYEQYF. The CDR3 DNA reads TGTGCCAGCAGTGACCGGACATTTAGAGATTCCTACGAGCAGTACTTC.

The rearrangement uses TRBV25-1 and TRBJ2-2; perhaps TRBD2 as D (5 bases). Trimming pared 1 base from V and 4 bases from J, leaving 10 bases between. Germline V gene data show CDR1 as MGHDK and CDR2 as SYGVNS. CDR3 length: 15 residues. CDR3 nucleotide sequence: TGTGCCAGCAGTGAATTCGTGGGAGCCACCGGGGAGCTGTTTTTT. Translated, it gives CASSEFVGATGELFF. Based on the CDR3 plus reference TRBV25-1 and TRBJ2-2, the full variable domain is EADIYQTPRYLVIGTGKKITLECSQTMGHDKMYWYQQDPGMELHLIHYSYGVNSTEKGDLSSESTVSRIRTEHFPLTLESARPSHTSQYLCASSEFVGATGELFFGEGSRLTVL.

This chain links TRBV4-1 with TRBJ2-5; 9 bases match TRBD1. This CDR3 has 17 amino acids. Germline V CDR1 and CDR2: MGHRA, YSYEKL. V dropped 4 bases and J dropped 1; count of bases not matched to a gene: 10. The CDR3 DNA is TGCGCCAGCAGCCCGCCCGTGGACAGGGGACCCCAAGAGACCCAGTACTTC. It specifies CASSPPVDRGPQETQYF.

The chain combines TRBV2 with TRBJ2-6, with TRBD1 as a possible D gene (5 bases). This CDR3 is 17 amino acids long. CDR1 is SNHLY and CDR2 is FYNNEI in the germline V gene. Trimming shortened V by 2 bases and J by 0 bases, and 11 bases separated the two germline ends. The CDR3 coding sequence is TGTGCCAGCAGTGAAACGACAGCTAGCTCTGGGGCCAACGTCCTGACTTTC. Translating gives CASSETTASSGANVLTF.